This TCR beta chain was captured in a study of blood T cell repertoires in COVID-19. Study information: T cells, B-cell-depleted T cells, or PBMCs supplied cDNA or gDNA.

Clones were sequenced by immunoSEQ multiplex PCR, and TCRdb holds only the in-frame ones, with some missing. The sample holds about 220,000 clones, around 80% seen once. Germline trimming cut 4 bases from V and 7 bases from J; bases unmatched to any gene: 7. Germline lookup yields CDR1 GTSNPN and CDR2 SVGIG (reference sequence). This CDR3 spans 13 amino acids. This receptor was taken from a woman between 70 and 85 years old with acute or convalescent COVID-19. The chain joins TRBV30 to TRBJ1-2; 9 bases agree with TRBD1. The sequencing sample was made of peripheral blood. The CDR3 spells CAWTPKQGAGYTF. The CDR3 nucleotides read TGTGCCTGGACTCCCAAACAGGGGGCTGGCTACACCTTC.